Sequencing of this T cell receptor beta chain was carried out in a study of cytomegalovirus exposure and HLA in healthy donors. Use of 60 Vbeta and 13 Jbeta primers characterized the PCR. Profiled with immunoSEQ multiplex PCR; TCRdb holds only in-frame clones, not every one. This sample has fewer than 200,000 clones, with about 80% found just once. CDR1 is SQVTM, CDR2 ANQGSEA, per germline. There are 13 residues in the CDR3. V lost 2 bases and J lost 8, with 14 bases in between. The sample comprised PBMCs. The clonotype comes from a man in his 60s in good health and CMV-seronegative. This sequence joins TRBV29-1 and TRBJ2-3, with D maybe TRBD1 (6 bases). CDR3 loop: CSVELGGVRTQYF. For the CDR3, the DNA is TGCAGCGTTGAACTAGGGGGAGTGCGTACGCAGTATTTT.